Listed below are T cell receptor beta chains from one sample, sequenced in a study of tumor-infiltrating lymphocytes in primary liver carcinoma. Each CDR3 protein gets one entry after TCRdb re-called the multiplex PCR reads with MiXCR. The data show 310,000 or so distinct CDR3 sequences, less than 70% seen once. The sequenced material came from peripheral blood. Source of these receptors: a man aged 40-50 years with primary liver carcinoma and hepatitis B virus infection. Each CDR3 is given with its conserved first and last residue.

V	length	J	CDR3
TRBV10-3	16	TRBJ2-1	CAISEATNGRGTEQFF
TRBV5-1	13	TRBJ1-1	CASSLWENTEAFF
TRBV11-3	13	TRBJ2-3	CASSQGQLNTQYF
TRBV29-1	11	TRBJ1-1	CSVAKNTEAFF
TRBV24-1	12	TRBJ2-2	CATGHTTGELFF
TRBV4-1	17	TRBJ2-4	CASRQQTTAHSYNEQYF
TRBV13	17	TRBJ2-7	CASSTSTDPQSSYEQYF
TRBV11-2	17	TRBJ2-6	CASSLFPSSYGANVLAF
TRBV12-3/TRBV12-4	15	TRBJ1-4	CASSLGWATNEKLFF
TRBV11-2	14	TRBJ1-1	CASCLNGRNTGAFF
TRBV4-2	16	TRBJ2-7	CASSQEDAGGSYEQYF
TRBV11-1	13	TRBJ1-5	CASSFLTNQPQHF
TRBV11-2	11	TRBJ1-1	CTSSLGTEAFF
TRBV5-1	16	TRBJ1-3	CASSPGQRDIGNTIYF
TRBV11-2	15	TRBJ2-1	CASSSIAGAYNEQFF
TRBV7-8	14	TRBJ2-1	CASNTIAGGNEQFF
TRBV6-1	15	TRBJ1-4	CASSEPGLSNEKLFF
TRBV5-4	15	TRBJ2-1	CASSVSGSFLNEQFF
TRBV6-2/TRBV6-3	13	TRBJ2-7	CASTPFLQGEQYF
TRBV15	14	TRBJ2-7	CATSSGQGLHEQYF
TRBV24-1	13	TRBJ2-1	CATSDLGDGEQFF
TRBV6-6	15	TRBJ1-1	CANSYVPRVNTEAFF
TRBV5-4	15	TRBJ1-2	CASSQSSQANYGYTF
TRBV6-6	15	TRBJ2-1	CASSYSEHSYNEQFF
TRBV11-2	15	TRBJ1-1	CASSPREGANTETFF
TRBV11-2	15	TRBJ2-7	CAASLEAAMVYEQYF
TRBV30	10	TRBJ2-1	CAWRKGEQFF
TRBV7-8	16	TRBJ2-3	CASSLGVGGRTDTQYF
TRBV11-2	16	TRBJ1-5	CAISLGAEISDQPQHF
TRBV20-1	9	TRBJ2-7	CSAKSEQYF
TRBV7-8	12	TRBJ1-2	CASTFENYGYTF
TRBV6-5	13	TRBJ2-3	CASSHQMEDTQCF
TRBV5-6	12	TRBJ2-4	CASSPPAGIQYF
TRBV6-5	14	TRBJ2-5	CASSYYGGQETQYF
TRBV11-2	19	TRBJ1-3	CASSFLFRGTGASGNTIYF
TRBV11-2	14	TRBJ2-7	CASISGLDLYELYF
TRBV6-6	14	TRBJ1-5	CGSSYLGSNQPQHF
TRBV6-6	15	TRBJ2-1	CASSYSRQWNNEQFF
TRBV11-2	13	TRBJ2-2	CASSRGGTGELFF
TRBV10-2	13	TRBJ2-2	CAITSLTGGELFF
TRBV7-9	14	TRBJ1-6	CASSTGTYNSPLHF
TRBV5-6	14	TRBJ1-5	CASSSRQGGQPQHF
TRBV19	13	TRBJ2-7	CASSSGSRYEQYF
TRBV11-2	14	TRBJ1-2	CTSSCEGVSYGYTF
TRBV11-2	11	TRBJ2-4	CASQRGNIQYF
TRBV12-3/TRBV12-4	14	TRBJ2-1	CASSLTGVNNEQFF
TRBV28	16	TRBJ2-1	CASSLPRTGVNDEQFF
TRBV6-1	13	TRBJ2-3	CASRTEQTDTQYF
TRBV6-6	16	TRBJ2-1	CASSRTGTSGDNEQFF
TRBV10-3	18	TRBJ2-3	CAISKVPGLVGSTDTQYF
TRBV5-6	15	TRBJ2-1	CASSPVAEAYNKQFF
TRBV29-1	12	TRBJ1-2	CSVEADGDDYTF
TRBV11-3	17	TRBJ1-1	CASSSSPRQGINTEAFF
TRBV6-6	16	TRBJ2-7	CARSYLNGRTNYEQYF
TRBV6-4	15	TRBJ2-1	CASSPSGGAGDEQFF
TRBV12-3/TRBV12-4	16	TRBJ2-1	CASSLDGDSSYNEQFF
TRBV13	13	TRBJ2-1	CASSLGANNEQFF
TRBV11-3	15	TRBJ2-1	CASSPILGVKGEQFF
TRBV11-1	14	TRBJ2-5	CASSFGQDRETHYF